The rows below give T cell receptor beta chains drawn from one sample of a study of blood T cell repertoires in COVID-19. Clones were read by immunoSEQ multiplex PCR, and TCRdb kept only the in-frame ones, dropping some. The table has about 74,000 clones, 65% to 90% seen once. The specimen was peripheral blood. The receptor source for this set is a man in his forties or fifties with acute or convalescent COVID-19. The CDR3 runs from the conserved cysteine through the conserved F or W. A D gene is named only where the DNA matches it firmly. A row's size may be missing; if present it is once, few, many or a size class.

TRBV5-6	TRBJ2-7	few	TRBD1	CASSFVGGRYEQYF	TGTGCCAGCAGCTTTGTAGGGGGCCGCTACGAGCAGTACTTC
TRBV5-4	TRBJ2-3	.	TRBD2	CASSSERGGRRADTQYF	TGTGCCAGCAGCTCAGAGCGGGGGGGTCGACGGGCAGATACGCAGTATTTT
TRBV14	TRBJ1-1	.	TRBD1	CASSQEDRGDTEAFF	TGTGCCAGCAGCCAAGAGGACAGGGGGGACACTGAAGCTTTCTTT
TRBV27	TRBJ1-6	.	TRBD1	CASRTGESPLHF	TGTGCCAGCAGGACAGGGGAGTCACCCCTCCACTTT
TRBV11-2	TRBJ2-3	.	TRBD1	CASSLQGASTDTQYF	TGTGCCAGCAGCCTACAGGGGGCCAGCACAGATACGCAGTATTTT
TRBV5-8	TRBJ2-5	.	TRBD2	CASSLGSGGDQETQYF	TGTGCCAGCAGCTTGGGTAGCGGGGGGGACCAAGAGACCCAGTACTTC
TRBV29-1	TRBJ1-2	.	.	CSASRGPQRGGYTF	TGCAGCGCTTCACGAGGGCCCCAACGGGGTGGCTACACCTTC
TRBV4-1	TRBJ2-3	.	TRBD2	CASSERGDTDTQYF	TGCGCCAGCAGCGAGCGGGGGGACACAGATACGCAGTATTTT
TRBV6-5	TRBJ2-7	.	.	CASSYRIGGEQYF	TGTGCCAGCAGTTACCGGATCGGAGGCGAGCAGTACTTC
TRBV25-1	TRBJ1-4	few	.	CASSAQGREKLFF	TGTGCCAGCAGTGCACAGGGTCGAGAAAAACTGTTTTTT
TRBV9	TRBJ2-5	.	.	CASSVGGWEETQYF	TGTGCCAGCAGCGTAGGGGGCTGGGAAGAGACCCAGTACTTC
TRBV2	TRBJ2-5	.	TRBD1	CASSEEGQGGETQYF	TGTGCCAGCAGTGAAGAGGGACAGGGAGGAGAGACCCAGTACTTC
TRBV27	TRBJ2-5	once	TRBD2	CASSPGGVFAAETQYF	TGTGCCAGCAGTCCCGGGGGGGTCTTCGCGGCGGAGACCCAGTACTTC
TRBV5-1	TRBJ2-5	.	TRBD2	CASSSYSGGQETQYF	TGCGCCAGCAGCTCCTATAGCGGGGGGCAAGAGACCCAGTACTTC
TRBV15	TRBJ1-2	.	TRBD1	CATSSGGQEGYGYTF	TGTGCCACCTCCTCAGGGGGACAGGAGGGATATGGCTACACCTTC
TRBV28	TRBJ1-2	once	TRBD1	CASSPNRGRNGYTF	TGTGCCAGCAGCCCTAACAGGGGGCGCAACGGCTACACCTTC
TRBV7-9	TRBJ2-7	few	.	CASSHPLSSYEQYF	TGTGCCAGCAGTCACCCCCTATCAAGCTACGAGCAGTACTTC
TRBV4-1	TRBJ2-7	.	TRBD2	CASSLVAGATYEQYF	TGCGCCAGCAGCCTAGTAGCGGGGGCAACCTACGAGCAGTACTTC